This T cell receptor beta chain came from a study of early T cells in non-severe SARS-CoV-2 infection. Notes on the study in general: The study's VDJdb matching favored anti-spike CD8 responses and missed private and CD4 specificities.

One entry per CDR3 protein, called by TCRdb with MiXCR from the 5' RACE reads. The sample holds about 45,000 distinct CDR3 sequences, roughly 11% seen once. This CDR3 region has 13 residues. Trimming pared 6 bases from V and 9 bases from J, leaving 15 bases between. Germline-derived CDR1 and CDR2 are LNHDA and SQIVND (reference sequence). This clonotype was picked up many times. Its antigen is not identified. V gene TRBV19 combines with J gene TRBJ2-4; D may be TRBD1 (5 bases). This clonotype was obtained from an adult who was a healthcare worker with PCR-confirmed SARS-CoV-2 infection or an uninfected control (not recorded which). The sample comprised whole blood. The CDR3 sequence: CASRISGRSIQYF. The CDR3 region has the DNA TGTGCCAGTAGAATCTCAGGGCGGAGCATTCAGTACTTC.